These 14 T cell receptor beta chains came from one sample sequenced in a study of T cell changes during pregnancy in multiple sclerosis. TCRdb's copy holds only in-frame clones and misses some; the assay was immunoSEQ multiplex PCR. The profile shows some 80,000 clones, 85% to 95% of them singletons. Source: peripheral blood, taken in the first trimester of pregnancy. The receptors derive from a female donor with multiple sclerosis, enrolled in a pregnancy study.

This clone is a singleton in its sample. The chain combines TRBV19 with TRBJ2-3; TRBD2 is a possible D gene (5 bases). CDR3 length: 12 amino acids. Trimming pared 5 bases from V and 5 bases from J, leaving 8 bases between. Germline-derived CDR1 and CDR2 are LNHDA and SQIVND (reference sequence). The CDR3 nucleotides read TGTGCCAGTAGTCCTACTAGAGATACGCAGTATTTT. This gives the protein CASSPTRDTQYF.

The rearrangement links TRBV2 to TRBJ2-5; 8 bases line up with TRBD1. The DNA end lines up better with TRBJ2-7; the J call may be wrong. The CDR3 totals 16 residues. Germline V CDR1 and CDR2: SNHLY, FYNNEI. CDR3 in amino acids: CASSEAGRQGLNEQYF. In DNA, the CDR3 is TGTGCCAGCAGTGAAGCCGGCAGACAGGGGTTAAACGAGCAGTACTTC.

Only one count was recorded for this clone. V gene TRBV7-3 combines with J gene TRBJ2-2; TRBD1 aligns across 8 bases. CDR1 SGHTA and CDR2 FQGTGA come from the germline V gene. CDR3 length: 15 amino acids. With 3 bases clipped from V and 5 bases from J, the junction kept 5 bases outside the gene matches. CDR3 coding DNA: TGTGCCAGCAGCTTGGGGACAGGAGAGACCGGGGAGCTGTTTTTT. This translates into CASSLGTGETGELFF.

This clone was picked up one time. The chain employs TRBV2 and TRBJ2-5; 9 positions match TRBD1. The CDR3 consists of 13 residues. Germline V gene sequence: CDR1 SNHLY, CDR2 FYNNEI. The junction had 7 bases not matched to a gene; V was cut back by 1 base and J by 13 bases. In nucleotides, the CDR3 is TGTGCCAGCAGTGAAGGAACAGGGGGCCGGGTGTACTTC. It codes for CASSEGTGGRVYF.

Turning to this clone: Different DNA sequences within this sample yield the same CDR3. The chain carries TRBV5-1 and TRBJ2-5; D remains unclear. V lost 1 base and J 4 bases, leaving 5 bases between the germline ends. This CDR3 has 12 amino acids. The germline gives CDR1 SGHRS, CDR2 YFSETQ. As DNA, the CDR3 is TGCGCCAGCAGCTTGCCCGGAGAGACCCAGTACTTC. Translating gives CASSLPGETQYF.

The V call is TRBV6-1, the J call TRBJ2-7, with D maybe TRBD1 (6 bases). CDR1 and CDR2 (germline): MNHNS, SASEGT. This CDR3 comprises 15 residues. Trimming left V 7 bases short and J 3 bases short, with 19 bases between. CDR3 in amino acids: CASMTTGTSFYEQYF. In DNA form, the CDR3 reads TGTGCCAGCATGACCACCGGGACATCGTTCTACGAGCAGTACTTC.

The V gene is TRBV5-6, the J gene TRBJ1-2, with no clear D. The CDR3 covers 13 residues. V was cut by 1 base and J by 2 bases, with 6 bases left in between. Germline CDR1 reads SGHDT; CDR2 reads YYEEEE. The chain's CDR3 is CASSLSGNYGYTF. CDR3 sequence (DNA): TGTGCCAGCAGCTTGTCGGGGAACTATGGCTACACCTTC.

This clone appeared once. CDR3 bases: TGCGCCAGCAGCCAAGCCCCCAACCCGGGAACTGAAGCTTTCTTT. Translation: CASSQAPNPGTEAFF. This chain uses TRBV4-1 with TRBJ1-1; D is undetermined. The germline gives CDR1 MGHRA, CDR2 YSYEKL. The V gene lost 1 base and the J gene lost 5 bases, with 14 bases spanning the gap. CDR3 length: 15 residues.

The V and J genes are TRBV28 and TRBJ2-3; D perhaps matches TRBD2 (5 bases). The CDR3 runs to 15 residues. The germline V gene has CDR1 MDHEN and CDR2 SYDVKM. The V end was cut by 2 bases, the J end by 2 bases, with 11 bases between. DNA of the CDR3: TGTGCCAGCAGTTTAATGGTTCGGGACACAGATACGCAGTATTTT. Amino acids: CASSLMVRDTDTQYF.

The J gene is TRBJ1-2, the V gene TRBV19; TRBD1 might be the D (5 bases). Deletions cut 11 bases from V and 8 bases from J, with 18 bases between. The CDR3 covers 12 residues. CDR1 is LNHDA and CDR2 is SQIVND in the germline V gene (reference sequence). The DNA of the CDR3 is TGTGCCGCCACGACAGCCCGGGGGGGCTACACCTTC. Translating it yields CAATTARGGYTF.

The chain uses TRBV18 and TRBJ2-7; D call uncertain. The CDR3 length is 14 residues. Germline assignment: CDR1 KGHSH and CDR2 LQKENI. V lost 2 bases, J lost 1 base, and 9 bases lay in between. CDR3 bases: TGTGCCAGCTCACCAATTCCTACTTCCTACGAGCAGTACTTC. Amino acid sequence: CASSPIPTSYEQYF.

V and J are TRBV23-1 and TRBJ1-1; 9 bases map to TRBD1. TRBV23-1 is designated an ORF whose function remains uncertain. V gave up 11 bases and J gave up 1 base; unmatched junction bases: 20. This CDR3 region has 18 residues. The CDR3 DNA sequence: TGCGCCCCCACGGCAAGGGACAGGGAGTTGTTCGGGAACACTGAAGCTTTCTTT. This encodes CAPTARDRELFGNTEAFF.

This clone was recorded only once. CDR3 region: CASSPLSGGSQPQHF. The CDR3 nucleotides are TGTGCCAGCAGCCCCCTGTCTGGGGGCAGTCAGCCCCAGCATTTT. V usage is TRBV7-2 and J usage is TRBJ1-5, with a tentative D call TRBD1 (6 bases). Germline loops: CDR1 SGHTA, CDR2 FQGNSA. CDR3 length: 15 amino acids. V was clipped by 5 bases and J by 6 bases, with 17 bases between them. The full variable domain, rest sourced from reference TRBV7-2 and TRBJ1-5, is GAGVSQSPSNKVTEKGKDVELRCDPISGHTALYWYRQSLGQGLEFLIYFQGNSAPDKSGLPSDRFSAERTGGSVSTLTIQRTQQEDSAVYLCASSPLSGGSQPQHFGDGTRLSIL.

The chain combines TRBV5-5 with TRBJ2-7; D not certain. Trimming took 0 bases from V and 6 from J, leaving 16 bases between them. This CDR3 has 15 residues. In germline, CDR1 is SGHKS, CDR2 YYEKEE (reference sequence). CDR3 sequence reads: CASSLEHLAWAEQYF. The CDR3 DNA reads as TGTGCCAGCAGCTTGGAGCACCTCGCTTGGGCCGAGCAGTACTTC.